The subject of this entry is one T cell receptor beta chain. These data originate in a study of blood T cell repertoires in COVID-19. The protocol was immunoSEQ multiplex PCR, while the TCRdb copy is restricted to in-frame clones and leaves out a portion. Here the sample spans 50,000 to 60,000 clones, approximately 85% being singletons. The junction had 10 bases not matched to a gene; V was cut back by 4 bases and J by 5 bases. CDR1 is SGHRS and CDR2 is YFSETQ in the germline V gene. The CDR3 is made up of 15 amino acids. The sequence derives from a human donor in a cohort sampled during active COVID-19. The genes are TRBV5-1 and TRBJ1-1, with TRBD1 identical over 8 bases. Sequences were obtained from peripheral blood. CDR3 region: CASSLMTGEGTEAFF. The CDR3 region has the DNA TGCGCCAGCAGCCTGATGACAGGGGAGGGGACTGAAGCTTTCTTT.